These 4 T cell receptor beta chains came from one sample sequenced in a study of blood T cell repertoires in COVID-19. Sequencing used immunoSEQ multiplex PCR; TCRdb keeps in-frame clones, though not all of them. The sample lists nearly 250,000 clones, around four fifths occurring once. Sequencing used peripheral blood. The receptors shown here come from a woman aged 80 or over with acute or convalescent COVID-19.

The chain links TRBV6-1 to TRBJ1-1; D uncertain. The CDR3 extends over 13 amino acids. The V gene lost 3 bases and the J gene lost 2 bases, with 7 bases spanning the gap. Germline V lookup: CDR1 MNHNS, CDR2 SASEGT. The CDR3 DNA follows: TGTGCCAGCAGTGATGGTAGAAACACTGAAGCTTTCTTT. Translation gives CASSDGRNTEAFF.

The J gene is TRBJ2-2, the V gene TRBV6-4, with 8 bases lining up with TRBD2. CDR1 and CDR2 (germline): MRHNA, SNTAGT. CDR3 length equals 15 residues. With 5 bases clipped from V and 5 bases from J, the junction kept 7 bases outside the gene matches. CDR3 amino acids: CASSPGGGRTGELFF. CDR3 coding DNA: TGTGCCAGCAGTCCCGGGGGGGGCCGGACCGGGGAGCTGTTTTTT.

V is TRBV9 and J is TRBJ2-1; D gene ambiguous. Per germline, CDR1 SGDLS and CDR2 YYNGEE. CDR3 size: 14 residues. The V end lost 2 bases, the J end lost 6 bases, and 12 bases lay between the germline ends. This CDR3 is CASSVFSGFNEQFF. As DNA, the CDR3 is TGTGCCAGCAGCGTTTTTTCAGGTTTCAATGAGCAGTTCTTC.

The gene calls are TRBV6-2 or TRBV6-3 and TRBJ2-7; D gene uncertain. The CDR3 totals 16 residues. The V gene lost 6 bases and the J gene lost 0 bases, with 18 bases spanning the gap. The germline gives CDR1 MNHEY, CDR2 SVGEGT. The CDR3: CASSSTRSFISYEQYF. For the CDR3, the DNA is TGTGCCAGCAGCTCAACCAGGTCCTTCATCTCCTACGAGCAGTACTTC.